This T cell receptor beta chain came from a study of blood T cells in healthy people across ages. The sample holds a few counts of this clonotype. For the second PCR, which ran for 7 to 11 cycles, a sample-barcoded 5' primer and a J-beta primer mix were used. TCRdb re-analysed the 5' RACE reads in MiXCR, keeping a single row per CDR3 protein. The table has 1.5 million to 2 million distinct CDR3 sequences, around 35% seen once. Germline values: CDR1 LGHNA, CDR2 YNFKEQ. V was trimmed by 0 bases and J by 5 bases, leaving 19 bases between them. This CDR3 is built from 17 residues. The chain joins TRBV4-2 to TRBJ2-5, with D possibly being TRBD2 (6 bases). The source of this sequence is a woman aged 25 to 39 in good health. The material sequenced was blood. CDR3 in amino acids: CASSQDSKAGSGETQYF. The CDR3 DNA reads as TGTGCCAGCAGCCAAGATTCTAAGGCGGGGTCCGGGGAGACCCAGTACTTC.